These T cell receptor beta chains were read from a single sample in a study of blood T cell repertoires in COVID-19. Clones were sequenced by immunoSEQ multiplex PCR, and TCRdb holds only the in-frame ones, with some missing. This sample has more than 200,000 clones, with over 80% found just once. The source material was peripheral blood. The source is a man in his forties with acute or convalescent COVID-19. Each CDR3 is given with its conserved first and last residue. The D gene is left open where the match is weak. Some rows mark clone size as missing; the rest say once, few, many or name a class of expanded clone.

d_gene,v_gene,j_gene,abundance,CDR3aa,CDR3nt
-,TRBV28,TRBJ2-3,once,CASSPLEEGLEYF,TGTGCCAGCAGTCCCCTTGAGGAGGGCCTGGAGTATTTT
-,TRBV7-2,TRBJ2-7,once,CASSSLYEQYF,TGTGCCAGCAGCTCTTTATACGAGCAGTACTTC
-,TRBV18,TRBJ2-1,-,CASSQDTHNEQFF,TGTGCCAGCTCACAGGACACCCACAATGAGCAGTTCTTC
-,TRBV7-9,TRBJ1-2,-,CASSTGTTTYYGYTF,TGTGCCAGCAGCACAGGGACAACCACTTACTATGGCTACACCTTC
-,TRBV9,TRBJ1-1,-,CASSEGTGNTEAFF,TGTGCCAGCAGCGAGGGGACTGGGAACACTGAAGCTTTCTTT
-,TRBV7-2,TRBJ1-1,-,CASSLGENTEAFF,TGTGCCAGCAGCTTAGGCGAGAACACTGAAGCTTTCTTT
TRBD2,TRBV6-5,TRBJ2-2,-,CASKLAGYTGELFF,TGTGCCAGCAAACTAGCGGGGTACACCGGGGAGCTGTTTTTT
TRBD1,TRBV7-3,TRBJ1-6,-,CASSSQGNAPLHF,TGTGCCAGCAGCTCACAGGGGAATGCACCCCTCCACTTT
-,TRBV7-8,TRBJ2-2,-,CAVQANTGELFF,TGTGCGGTACAGGCGAACACCGGGGAGCTGTTTTTT
TRBD2,TRBV5-1,TRBJ2-2,-,CASSFLAGEVAGELFF,TGCGCCAGCAGCTTCTTAGCGGGAGAAGTGGCCGGGGAGCTGTTTTTT
-,TRBV11-2,TRBJ2-7,-,CASSLDRAAYEQYF,TGTGCCAGCAGCTTAGACAGGGCTGCCTACGAGCAGTACTTC
TRBD1,TRBV19,TRBJ1-2,-,CASSIPGQNYGYTF,TGTGCCAGTAGTATCCCGGGACAGAACTATGGCTACACCTTC
-,TRBV3-1/TRBV3-2,TRBJ1-5,once,CASSQSRPANQPQHF,TGTGCCAGCAGCCAGTCTAGGCCAGCAAATCAGCCCCAGCATTTT
TRBD2,TRBV10-3,TRBJ2-5,-,CAIRNGTSGETQYF,TGTGCCATCAGAAATGGGACTAGCGGAGAGACCCAGTACTTC
TRBD2,TRBV10-3,TRBJ2-5,few,CAISELGTGGQTQYF,TGTGCCATCAGTGAGCTTGGCACGGGGGGTCAGACCCAGTACTTC
-,TRBV21-1,TRBJ2-3,-,CASSKALWRGVPRWISDTQYF,TGTGCCAGCAGCAAAGCGCTTTGGCGCGGGGTCCCCCGTTGGATATCAGATACGCAGTATTTT
-,TRBV3-1/TRBV3-2,TRBJ2-3,-,CASSQDRVASLDTQYF,TGTGCCAGCAGCCAAGATCGAGTAGCTTCGTTGGATACGCAGTATTTT
-,TRBV6-2/TRBV6-3,TRBJ1-1,-,CASSSSGVNTEAFF,TGTGCCAGCAGTTCGTCGGGGGTTAACACTGAAGCTTTCTTT
-,TRBV2,TRBJ2-1,-,CASSRDIFGNEQFF,TGTGCCAGCAGCCGGGACATTTTTGGCAATGAGCAGTTCTTC
-,TRBV15,TRBJ1-1,-,CATSRGYGEWTEAFF,TGTGCCACCAGCAGAGGGTACGGGGAGTGGACTGAAGCTTTCTTT
-,TRBV6-5,TRBJ2-6,-,CASSFERANVLTF,TGTGCCAGCAGTTTTGAGAGGGCCAACGTCCTGACTTTC
-,TRBV5-4,TRBJ2-6,-,CASSLVLSGANVLTF,TGTGCCAGCAGCTTGGTCCTTTCTGGGGCCAACGTCCTGACTTTC
TRBD1,TRBV5-1,TRBJ1-2,-,CASSLAQGEGYTF,TGCGCCAGCAGCTTGGCCCAGGGGGAGGGCTACACCTTC
TRBD1,TRBV6-5,TRBJ2-7,few,CASHLPGGNEQYF,TGTGCCAGCCACCTTCCAGGGGGAAATGAGCAGTACTTC
-,TRBV18,TRBJ2-3,-,CASSRSSSDTQYF,TGTGCCAGCTCAAGGAGTAGTTCAGATACGCAGTATTTT
-,TRBV7-2,TRBJ1-4,-,CASSLAAAGEKLFF,TGTGCCAGCAGCTTAGCGGCGGCGGGTGAAAAACTGTTTTTT
TRBD1,TRBV7-9,TRBJ1-1,-,CASSLVPGGSEAFF,TGTGCCAGCAGCTTAGTCCCAGGGGGGTCTGAAGCTTTCTTT
-,TRBV27,TRBJ1-5,-,CASSLFHRAGQPQHF,TGTGCCAGCAGTTTATTTCACAGGGCTGGACAGCCCCAGCATTTT
-,TRBV19,TRBJ1-5,-,CASSPGDGAQPQHF,TGTGCCAGTAGCCCTGGAGATGGAGCTCAGCCCCAGCATTTT
-,TRBV29-1,TRBJ1-4,-,CSVEDPLNFGTTNEKLFF,TGCAGCGTTGAAGATCCTTTGAATTTCGGTACAACTAATGAAAAACTGTTTTTT
-,TRBV6-6,TRBJ1-4,-,CASKIRTPEGEKLFF,TGTGCCAGCAAAATTCGGACCCCGGAGGGGGAAAAACTGTTTTTT
-,TRBV19,TRBJ2-6,-,CASSIETRSLANVLTF,TGTGCCAGTAGTATAGAGACCAGGTCTCTTGCCAACGTCCTGACTTTC
-,TRBV6-5,TRBJ2-5,-,CASSRDSVETQYF,TGTGCCAGCAGTCGGGACTCAGTTGAGACCCAGTACTTC
-,TRBV5-1,TRBJ1-4,many,CASSLASGEKLFF,TGCGCCAGCAGCTTGGCCTCAGGTGAAAAACTGTTTTTT
-,TRBV28,TRBJ1-2,-,CASSFGGVGYTF,TGTGCCAGCAGTTTTGGGGGGGTCGGCTACACCTTC
-,TRBV5-5,TRBJ1-1,-,CASSPIGAALNTEAFF,TGTGCCAGCAGCCCTATTGGGGCGGCTTTGAACACTGAAGCTTTCTTT
TRBD2,TRBV9,TRBJ2-5,-,CASSVLAGDETQYF,TGTGCCAGCAGCGTACTAGCGGGGGATGAGACCCAGTACTTC
-,TRBV30,TRBJ2-3,-,CAWSVPEALDTQYF,TGTGCCTGGAGTGTACCGGAGGCTCTAGATACGCAGTATTTT
TRBD1,TRBV10-3,TRBJ1-1,-,CAISEGGTGDAFF,TGTGCCATCAGTGAGGGGGGGACAGGGGACGCTTTCTTT
-,TRBV29-1,TRBJ2-1,-,CSVDFSSYNEQFF,TGCAGCGTTGATTTCAGCTCCTACAATGAGCAGTTCTTC
-,TRBV6-1,TRBJ1-4,-,CASSEVGGRGEKLFF,TGTGCCAGCAGTGAAGTCGGGGGACGGGGTGAAAAACTGTTTTTT
-,TRBV5-5,TRBJ2-5,-,CASSLEVRRETQYF,TGTGCCAGCAGCTTGGAGGTGAGGAGGGAGACCCAGTACTTC